The entry below gives a single TCR beta chain sequence along with its context. There is no known antigen for this receptor. No base quality values were provided; no much bigger clone lies one nucleotide off. According to the germline V gene (reference sequence), CDR1 reads SGHNT and CDR2 reads YYREEE. Trimming at the junction amounts to 1 base on V and 6 bases on J, and the germline ends lie 11 bases apart. The CDR3 has 14 amino acids, counting the end cysteine and phenylalanine. Only the CDR3 region is kept as DNA, spanning 42 bases read in frame from base 1. Enrolling through a virtual design, the prospective study's participants ranged in age from roughly 18 to 95 years and lived across 20 to 30 United States geographic areas. In the prospective study, participants were assigned to cohorts based on the clinical history participants reported in a screening survey and a study questionnaire. Recovered participants in ImmuneRACE Cohort 3 were defined by two consecutive negative NP/OP PCR tests, clearance by a healthcare professional, or resolution of symptoms. Each participant in the prospective study had whole blood, serum and a nasopharyngeal or oropharyngeal swab collected by mobile phlebotomists. Additional blood draws and questionnaires over an approximately two-month period could optionally be provided by prospective study participants. Before DNA extraction, blood samples from the prospective study were shipped at room temperature or frozen.

TCRbeta CDR3 regions were amplified from genomic DNA by means of the immunoSEQ Assay, a bias-controlled multiplex PCR. As for the authors' bioinformatics: The number of nucleated cells in each sample was estimated by amplification of reference gene primers within the assay. Sequence reads were collapsed and filtered to measure the absolute abundance of every unique TCRbeta CDR3 rearrangement. Productive Simpson clonality was computed per sample as the square root of Simpson's diversity index over productive rearrangements. Imported from immuneACCESS, the table was reduced by TCRdb to in-frame sequences with V and J called. These copies leave out some clones; in studies compared against another copy, an unresolved V gene accounts for under half, and the cause of the remainder is not known. V, J and clone size are those of that table, while D and trimming were read from the DNA. In all, the sample holds around 330,000 clones, and 80% to 90% of those were seen once. The top ten hold approximately 9% of the sample.

This record belongs to a study of blood T cell repertoires in COVID-19 (TCRdb year 2020). With regard to the full study: The collaborator samples originated in the United States, Italy and Spain and spanned the acute and convalescent phases of COVID-19. The prospective study material was composed of cDNA or gDNA derived from T cells, B-cell-depleted T cells, or PBMCs. Subjects who had been exposed to COVID-19, were actively infected with it, or had recovered from it provided the deeply sampled blood TCRbeta repertoires that made up the dataset. The repertoires were made available in a free public database intended to serve as a resource for research on the immune response to SARS-CoV-2. Samples came from the ongoing ImmuneRACE study (first 160 participants) plus 1,254 subjects from 6 global collaborators. Nearly every sample came with metadata listing a de-identified subject ID, COVID-19 status, age in years and sex. Where HLA class I and class II types were available, the types were taken from metadata supplied by the sample provider, not from assay-based typing.

What the work shows at the level of the full study, not this receptor alone: How much clinical and demographic metadata was included differed by source and by participant, and the metadata was provided uncurated.

The clonotype originates from a woman in her late teens or twenties who had recovered from COVID-19. The rearrangement joined TRBV5-4 to TRBJ2-1; TRBD1 could be the D gene, as 6 bases match. Sequences were obtained from PBMCs or T cells enriched from blood (not recorded which). The DNA sequence is as follows: TGTGCCAGCAGCTTGTCGGGACAAACCAATGAGCAGTTCTTC. This yields the protein CASSLSGQTNEQFF.